This T cell receptor (beta chain) was sequenced in a study of blood T cell repertoires in COVID-19. The protocol was immunoSEQ multiplex PCR, while the TCRdb copy is restricted to in-frame clones and leaves out a portion. The sample records just under 95,000 clones, around three quarters being singletons. V was pared by 3 bases and J by 3 bases, with 13 bases between. The length of the CDR3 is 15 residues. In germline, CDR1 is KGHDR, CDR2 SFDVKD. The TCR was taken from a man aged 45-65 years who had recovered from COVID-19. The chain joins TRBV24-1 to TRBJ1-1; D remains ambiguous. The sequenced sample was peripheral blood. Here the CDR3 reads CATSDPGREDTEAFF. CDR3 coding DNA: TGTGCCACCAGTGATCCCGGGCGGGAAGACACTGAAGCTTTCTTT.